Shown below are 2 T cell receptor beta chains from a single sample sequenced in a study of OX40 agonist ivuxolimab in advanced cancers. Data came from immunoSEQ multiplex PCR; TCRdb stores just in-frame clones and leaves some out. The sample gives about 79,000 clones, less than 95% of which show up once; approximately 11% is in the top ten. Here the sequenced sample was CD4+ or CD8+ T cells sorted from blood, taken in a trial of the OX40 agonist ivuxolimab. The origin of the receptors is an adult with an advanced solid tumor such as melanoma, head and neck, liver or kidney cancer.

The V call is TRBV4-3, the J call TRBJ1-2; unclear D gene. The germline V gene encodes CDR1 LGHNA and CDR2 YSLEER. Trimming pared 0 bases from V and 3 bases from J, leaving 5 bases between. The CDR3 sequence is 13 residues long. The CDR3 coding sequence is TGCGCCAGCAGCCAAGATGTCGACTATGGCTACACCTTC. It specifies CASSQDVDYGYTF.

The V call is TRBV5-4, the J call TRBJ1-2; possible D gene TRBD1, 5 bases. CDR1 is SGHNT and CDR2 is YYREEE in the germline V gene (reference sequence). The CDR3 length is 13 residues. Between the trimmed V and J ends, which lost 0 bases and 2 bases, there was a span of 5 bases. Here the CDR3 DNA reads TGTGCCAGCAGCTTGGCAGGGAACTATGGCTACACCTTC. Translating it yields CASSLAGNYGYTF.